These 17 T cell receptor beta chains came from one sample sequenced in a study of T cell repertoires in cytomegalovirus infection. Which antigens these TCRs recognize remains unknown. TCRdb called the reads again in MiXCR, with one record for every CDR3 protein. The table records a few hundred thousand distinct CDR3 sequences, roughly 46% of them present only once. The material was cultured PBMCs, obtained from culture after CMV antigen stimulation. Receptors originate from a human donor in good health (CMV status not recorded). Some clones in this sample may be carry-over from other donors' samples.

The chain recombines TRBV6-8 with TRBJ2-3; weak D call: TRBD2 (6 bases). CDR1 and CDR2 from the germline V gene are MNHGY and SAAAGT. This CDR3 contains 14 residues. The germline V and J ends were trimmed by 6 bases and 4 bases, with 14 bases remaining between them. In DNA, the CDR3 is TGTGCCAGCAGGACACCCGGGACTCCAGATACGCAGTATTTT. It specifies CASRTPGTPDTQYF.

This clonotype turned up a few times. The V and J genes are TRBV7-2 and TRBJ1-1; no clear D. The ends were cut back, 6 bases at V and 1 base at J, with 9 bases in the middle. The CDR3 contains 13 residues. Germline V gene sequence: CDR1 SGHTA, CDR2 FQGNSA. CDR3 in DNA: TGTGCCAGCAGATCTGGGCCGAACACTGAAGCTTTCTTT. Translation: CASRSGPNTEAFF.

CDR3 loop: CASSLEAGGQFF. CDR3 DNA: TGTGCCAGCAGTTTAGAGGCGGGGGGACAGTTCTTC. The J gene is TRBJ2-1, the V gene TRBV12-3 or TRBV12-4, with TRBD2 identical over 8 bases. The CDR3 is made up of 12 amino acids. After removal of 1 base from V and 13 bases from J, the junction contained 3 bases not matched to a gene.

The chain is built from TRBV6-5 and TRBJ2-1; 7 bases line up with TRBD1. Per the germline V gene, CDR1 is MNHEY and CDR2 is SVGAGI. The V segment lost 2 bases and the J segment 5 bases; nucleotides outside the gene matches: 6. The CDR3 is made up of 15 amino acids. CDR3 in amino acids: CASSYEGAPHNEQFF. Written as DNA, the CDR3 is TGTGCCAGCAGTTACGAGGGGGCCCCCCACAATGAGCAGTTCTTC.

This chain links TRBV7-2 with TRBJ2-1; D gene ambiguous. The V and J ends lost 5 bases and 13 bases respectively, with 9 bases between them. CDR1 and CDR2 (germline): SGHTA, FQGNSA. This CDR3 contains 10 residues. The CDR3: CASSIRDQFF. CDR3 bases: TGTGCCAGCAGCATCAGAGATCAGTTCTTC.

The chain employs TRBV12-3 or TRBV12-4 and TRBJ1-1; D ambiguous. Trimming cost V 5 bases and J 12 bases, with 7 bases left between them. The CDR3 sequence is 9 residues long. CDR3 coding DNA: TGTGCCAGCAGTCCCCCAACTTTCTTT. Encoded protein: CASSPPTFF.

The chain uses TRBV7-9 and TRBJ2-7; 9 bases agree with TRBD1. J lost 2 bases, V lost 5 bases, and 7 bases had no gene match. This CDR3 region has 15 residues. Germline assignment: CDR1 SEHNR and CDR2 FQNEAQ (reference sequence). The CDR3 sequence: CASSRIRTGAYEQYF. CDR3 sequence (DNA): TGTGCCAGCAGCCGGATACGGACAGGGGCCTACGAGCAGTACTTC.

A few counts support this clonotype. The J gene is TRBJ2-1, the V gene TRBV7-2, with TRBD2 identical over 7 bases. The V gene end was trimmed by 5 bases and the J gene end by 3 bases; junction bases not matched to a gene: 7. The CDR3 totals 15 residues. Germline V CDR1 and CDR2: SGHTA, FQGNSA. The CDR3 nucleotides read TGTGCCAGCAGCCCGAGCGGGGCCCACTACAATGAGCAGTTCTTC. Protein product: CASSPSGAHYNEQFF.

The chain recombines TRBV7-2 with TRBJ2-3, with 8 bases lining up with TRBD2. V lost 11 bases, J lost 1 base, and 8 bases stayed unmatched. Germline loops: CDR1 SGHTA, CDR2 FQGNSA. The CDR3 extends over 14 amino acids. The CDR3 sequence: CASGGGLGTDTQYF. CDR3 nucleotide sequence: TGTGCCTCGGGGGGGGGGCTGGGCACAGATACGCAGTATTTT.

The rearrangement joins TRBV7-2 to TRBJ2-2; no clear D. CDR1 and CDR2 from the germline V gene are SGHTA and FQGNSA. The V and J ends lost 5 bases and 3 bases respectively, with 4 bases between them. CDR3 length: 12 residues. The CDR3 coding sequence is TGTGCCAGCAGCCGTTACACCGGGGAGCTGTTTTTT. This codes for CASSRYTGELFF. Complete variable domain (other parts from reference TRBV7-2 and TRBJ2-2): GAGVSQSPSNKVTEKGKDVELRCDPISGHTALYWYRQSLGQGLEFLIYFQGNSAPDKSGLPSDRFSAERTGGSVSTLTIQRTQQEDSAVYLCASSRYTGELFFGEGSRLTVL.

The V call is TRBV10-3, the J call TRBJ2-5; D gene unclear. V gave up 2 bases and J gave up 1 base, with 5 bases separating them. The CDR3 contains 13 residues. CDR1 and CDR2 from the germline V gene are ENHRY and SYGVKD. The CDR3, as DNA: TGTGCCATCAGTGAGGGGTCCCAAGAGACCCAGTACTTC. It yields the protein CAISEGSQETQYF.

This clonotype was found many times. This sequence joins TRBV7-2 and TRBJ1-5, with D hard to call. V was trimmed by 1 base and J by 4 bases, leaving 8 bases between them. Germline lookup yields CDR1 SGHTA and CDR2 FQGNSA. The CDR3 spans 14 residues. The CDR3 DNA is TGTGCCAGCAGCTTAGACCTAGCTAATCAGCCCCAGCATTTT. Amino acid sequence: CASSLDLANQPQHF.

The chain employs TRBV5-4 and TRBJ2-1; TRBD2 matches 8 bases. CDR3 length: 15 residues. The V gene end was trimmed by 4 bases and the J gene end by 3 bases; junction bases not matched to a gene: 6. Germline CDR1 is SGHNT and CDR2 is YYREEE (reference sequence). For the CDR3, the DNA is TGTGCCAGCAGCCCCGGCGGGAGGAACTACAATGAGCAGTTCTTC. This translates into CASSPGGRNYNEQFF.

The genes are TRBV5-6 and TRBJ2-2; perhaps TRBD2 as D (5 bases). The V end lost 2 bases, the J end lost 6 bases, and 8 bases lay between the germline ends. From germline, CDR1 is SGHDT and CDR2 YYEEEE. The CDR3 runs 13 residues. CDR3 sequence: CASSLLEPGELFF. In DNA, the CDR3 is TGTGCCAGCAGCTTACTAGAACCCGGGGAGCTGTTTTTT.

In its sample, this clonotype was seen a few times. The DNA of the CDR3 is TGCGCCAGCAGTGAGGAGGACAGGTATAGCAATCAGCCCCAGCATTTT. Translated: CASSEEDRYSNQPQHF. This chain uses TRBV10-1 with TRBJ1-5; 7 bases map to TRBD1. Germline loops: CDR1 WNHNN, CDR2 SYGVQD (reference sequence). There are 16 residues in the CDR3. V lost 2 bases, J lost 0 bases, and 4 bases stayed unmatched.

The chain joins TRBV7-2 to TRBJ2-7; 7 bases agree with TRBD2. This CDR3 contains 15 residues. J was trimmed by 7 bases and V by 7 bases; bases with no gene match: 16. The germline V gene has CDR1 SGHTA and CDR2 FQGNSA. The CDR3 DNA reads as TGTGCCAGCATCCACGGGGCGGGAGCGGGAAGGGAGCAGTACTTC. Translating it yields CASIHGAGAGREQYF.

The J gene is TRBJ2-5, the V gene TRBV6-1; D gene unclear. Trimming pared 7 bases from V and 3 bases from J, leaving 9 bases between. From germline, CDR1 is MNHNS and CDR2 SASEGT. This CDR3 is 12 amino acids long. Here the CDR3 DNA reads TGTGCCAGCACAGCCGGCGAAGAGACCCAGTACTTC. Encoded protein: CASTAGEETQYF.